A selection of T cell receptor beta chains follows, all from one sample in a study of blood T cell repertoires in COVID-19. Here immunoSEQ multiplex PCR was the method, and the copy in TCRdb shows in-frame clones only, minus some. The data contain 70,000 to 95,000 clones, roughly 78% of them singletons. Source material: peripheral blood. The receptor set was obtained from a man aged 55 to 70 with COVID-19, enrolled during active disease. CDR3s include the opening cysteine and the closing phenylalanine or tryptophan. Each record gives: clone size, V gene, D gene, CDR3 protein. A D gene is named only where the DNA matches it firmly. Only part of the rows carry a size: once, few, many, or a class if the clone is expanded.

>NA|TRBV6-5|NA
CASSAETGSNTEAFF
>NA|TRBV6-5|TRBD1
CASSPGQVVTDTQYF
>NA|TRBV24-1|NA
CATSDARVNQPQHF
>NA|TRBV5-8|NA
CASSWGEISYNEQFF
>NA|TRBV27|TRBD1
CASSATGAGQETQYF
>NA|TRBV29-1|TRBD1
CSGSTGGSSYEQYF
>few|TRBV7-9|NA
CASQAWGDVNEKLFF
>few|TRBV11-2|NA
CASSYPEGGLYEQYF
>NA|TRBV5-6|NA
CASSTAAATNEKLFF
>NA|TRBV4-3|NA
CASSQDFSETYNEQFF
>NA|TRBV7-8|TRBD1
CASSPRTGVGYTF
>NA|TRBV6-2/TRBV6-3|TRBD1
CASSDRGGSTDTQYF
>many|TRBV6-4|NA
CASSDSSRGTEAFF
>once|TRBV19|NA
CASSQTASYGYTF
>NA|TRBV7-9|TRBD1
CASSLSGRGLENYGYTF
>many|TRBV4-3|NA
CASSQDLGSFTEAFF
>once|TRBV6-5|NA
CASSREGGRNTEAFF
>NA|TRBV7-9|NA
CASSLAGGETQYF
>NA|TRBV19|NA
CASSMMTGANEKLFF
>NA|TRBV7-9|NA
CASSLVGREQINEKLFF
>NA|TRBV9|TRBD1
CASSVSPGQGVYEQYF
>NA|TRBV6-5|TRBD1
CATRGSGELFF
>NA|TRBV5-4|TRBD1
CASRSDRGGKTQYF
>NA|TRBV25-1|TRBD1
CASSASGGTEQFF
>NA|TRBV7-3|NA
CASSLGGFSSNEQFF
>few|TRBV1|NA
CTMPSTNLTSGRGTGELFF
>NA|TRBV5-6|NA
CASSPSPLQANTEAFF
>NA|TRBV18|NA
CASSPYVGGRTEAFF
>once|TRBV15|NA
CATSRPFGEQYF